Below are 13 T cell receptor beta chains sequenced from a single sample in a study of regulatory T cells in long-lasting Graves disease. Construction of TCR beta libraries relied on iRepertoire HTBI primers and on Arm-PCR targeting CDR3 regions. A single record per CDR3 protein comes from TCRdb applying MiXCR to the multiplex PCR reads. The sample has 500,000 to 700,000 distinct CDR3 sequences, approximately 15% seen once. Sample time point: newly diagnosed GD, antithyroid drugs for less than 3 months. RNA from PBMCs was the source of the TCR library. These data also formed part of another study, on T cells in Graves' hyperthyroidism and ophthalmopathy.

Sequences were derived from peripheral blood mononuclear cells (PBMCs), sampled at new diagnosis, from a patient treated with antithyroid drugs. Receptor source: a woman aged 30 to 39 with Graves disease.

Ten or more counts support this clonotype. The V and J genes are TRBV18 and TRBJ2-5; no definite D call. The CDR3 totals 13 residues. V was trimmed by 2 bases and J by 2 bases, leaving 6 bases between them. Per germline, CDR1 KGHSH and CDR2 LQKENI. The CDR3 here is CASSPTEQETQYF. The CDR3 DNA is TGTGCCAGCTCACCAACCGAGCAAGAGACCCAGTACTTC.

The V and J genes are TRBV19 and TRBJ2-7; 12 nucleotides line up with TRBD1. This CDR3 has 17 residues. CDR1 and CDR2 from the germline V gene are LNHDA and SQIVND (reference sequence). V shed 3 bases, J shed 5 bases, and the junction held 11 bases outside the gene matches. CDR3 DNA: TGTGCCAGTAGTATGTCGGGACAGGGGGCAAGCCTGAACGAGCAGTACTTC. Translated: CASSMSGQGASLNEQYF.

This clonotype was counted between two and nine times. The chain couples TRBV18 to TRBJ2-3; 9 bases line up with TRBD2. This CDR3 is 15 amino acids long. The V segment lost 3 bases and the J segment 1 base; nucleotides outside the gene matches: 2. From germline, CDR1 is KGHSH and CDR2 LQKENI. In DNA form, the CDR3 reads TGTGCCAGCTCACCGGCGGGAGGGCGCACAGATACGCAGTATTTT. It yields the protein CASSPAGGRTDTQYF.

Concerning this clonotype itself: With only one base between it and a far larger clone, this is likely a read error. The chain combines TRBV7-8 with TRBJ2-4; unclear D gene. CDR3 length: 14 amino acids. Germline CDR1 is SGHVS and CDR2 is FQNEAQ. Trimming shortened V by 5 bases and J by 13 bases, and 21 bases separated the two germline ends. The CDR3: CASSPARGVNEQYF. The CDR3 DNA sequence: TGTGCCAGCAGCCCCGCGCGAGGAGTCAATGAGCAGTACTTC.

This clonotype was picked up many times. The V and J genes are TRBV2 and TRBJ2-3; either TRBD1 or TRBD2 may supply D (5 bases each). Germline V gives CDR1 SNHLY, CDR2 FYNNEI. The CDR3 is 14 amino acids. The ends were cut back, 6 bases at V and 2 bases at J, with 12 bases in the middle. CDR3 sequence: CASSLQGVTDTQYF. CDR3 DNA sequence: TGTGCCAGCAGCTTGCAGGGAGTCACAGATACGCAGTATTTT.

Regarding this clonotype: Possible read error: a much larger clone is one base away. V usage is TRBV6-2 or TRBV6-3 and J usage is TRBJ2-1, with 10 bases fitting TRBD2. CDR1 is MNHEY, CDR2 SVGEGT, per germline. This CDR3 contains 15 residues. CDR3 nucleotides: TGTGCCAGCAGTGGCACTAGCGGGATTGGCAATGAGCAGTCCTTC. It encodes CASSGTSGIGNEQSF.

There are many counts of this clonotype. CDR3 nucleotides: TGTGCCAGCAGGGTTTCCGCCGGGACTAGCGGCTACGAGCAGTACTTC. Translated: CASRVSAGTSGYEQYF. The chain couples TRBV2 to TRBJ2-7; 11 bases align to TRBD2. The V gene's germline CDR1 is SNHLY and CDR2 FYNNEI. The length of the CDR3 is 16 residues. V trimming: 6 bases; J trimming: 3 bases; junction bases outside the gene matches: 10.

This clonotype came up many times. The CDR3 loop is CASSYGQPTDTQYF. In DNA, the CDR3 is TGTGCCAGCAGTTATGGACAGCCCACAGATACGCAGTATTTT. V gene TRBV2 combines with J gene TRBJ2-3, with a possible D match to TRBD1 (6 bases). In germline, CDR1 is SNHLY, CDR2 FYNNEI. The CDR3 is 14 residues long. V was shortened by 5 bases and J by 2 bases, with 11 bases between the two germline ends. Based on the CDR3 plus reference TRBV2 and TRBJ2-3, the full variable domain is EPEVTQTPSHQVTQMGQEVILRCVPISNHLYFYWYRQILGQKVEFLVSFYNNEISEKSEIFDDQFSVERPDGSNFTLKIRSTKLEDSAMYFCASSYGQPTDTQYFGPGTRLTVL.

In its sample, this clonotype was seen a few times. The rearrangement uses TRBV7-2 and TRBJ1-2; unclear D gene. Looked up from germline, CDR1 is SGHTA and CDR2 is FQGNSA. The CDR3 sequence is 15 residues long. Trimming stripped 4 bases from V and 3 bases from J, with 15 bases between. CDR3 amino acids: CASSSFGPPYYGYTF. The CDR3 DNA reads TGTGCCAGCAGCTCCTTCGGGCCACCATACTATGGCTACACCTTC.

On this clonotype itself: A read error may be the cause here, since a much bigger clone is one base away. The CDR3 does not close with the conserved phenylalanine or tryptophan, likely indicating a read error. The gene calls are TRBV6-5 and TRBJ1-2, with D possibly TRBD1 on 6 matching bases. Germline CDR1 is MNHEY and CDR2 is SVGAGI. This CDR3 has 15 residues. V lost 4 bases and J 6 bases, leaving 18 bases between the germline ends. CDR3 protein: CASSSGTTGLHGYTL. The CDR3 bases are TGTGCCAGCAGTTCCGGGACGACAGGCCTTCATGGCTACACCCTC.

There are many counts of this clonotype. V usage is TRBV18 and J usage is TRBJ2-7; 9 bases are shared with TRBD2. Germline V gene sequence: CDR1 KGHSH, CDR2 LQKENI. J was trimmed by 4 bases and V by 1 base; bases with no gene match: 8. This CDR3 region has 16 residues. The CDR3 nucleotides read TGTGCCAGCTCACCACAAGGAAGGACTAGCGTTTACGAGCAGTACTTC. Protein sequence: CASSPQGRTSVYEQYF.

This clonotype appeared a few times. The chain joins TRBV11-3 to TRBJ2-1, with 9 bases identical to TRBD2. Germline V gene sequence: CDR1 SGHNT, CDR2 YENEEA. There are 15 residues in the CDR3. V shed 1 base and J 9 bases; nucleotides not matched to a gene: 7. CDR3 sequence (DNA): TGTGCCAGCAGCTTAGCCAGCGGGAGGTCGGGTGAGCAGTTCTTC. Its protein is CASSLASGRSGEQFF.

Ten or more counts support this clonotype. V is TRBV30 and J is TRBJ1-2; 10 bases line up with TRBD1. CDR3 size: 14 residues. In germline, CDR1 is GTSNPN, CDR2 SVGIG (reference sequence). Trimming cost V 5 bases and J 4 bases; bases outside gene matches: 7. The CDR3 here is CAWARDRGIYGYTF. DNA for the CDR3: TGTGCCTGGGCCCGGGACAGGGGAATCTATGGCTACACCTTC.